This passage covers 7 T cell receptor beta chains from one sample sequenced in a study of T-cell memory formation after mild COVID-19. TCRdb reprocessed the 5' RACE reads with MiXCR, giving one entry per CDR3 protein. The table lists under 300,000 distinct CDR3 sequences, approximately 10% of them singletons. Sequenced sample: PBMCs or a T cell subset sorted from them (not recorded which). The receptors originated from a man between 18 and 35 years old who had mild COVID-19 (a few samples of this study predate the infection). Cell type and time point are not known.

The chain employs TRBV6-2 or TRBV6-3 and TRBJ1-1; D not resolved. V lost 3 bases and J lost 1, with 12 bases in between. The CDR3 covers 15 residues. The germline CDR1 and CDR2 sequences are MNHEY and SVGEGT. The CDR3 region is CASSYGLTSNTEAFF. The DNA of the CDR3 is TGTGCCAGCAGTTATGGGTTGACCTCGAACACTGAAGCTTTCTTT.

This clonotype was counted a few times. V is TRBV11-2 and J is TRBJ2-1; 8 bases agree with TRBD2. Germline values: CDR1 SGHAT, CDR2 FQNNGV. The J segment lost 4 bases and the V segment lost 6 bases, leaving 11 bases of the junction unmatched. CDR3 length: 16 residues. The chain's CDR3 is CASSSSGGARYNEQFF. CDR3 sequence (DNA): TGTGCCAGCAGTTCCTCGGGGGGGGCCAGGTACAATGAGCAGTTCTTC.

This clonotype was recorded a few times. The chain links TRBV3-1 to TRBJ2-2; D unresolved. In germline, CDR1 is LGHDT, CDR2 YNNKEL (reference sequence). The V end lost 4 bases, the J end lost 6 bases, and 21 bases lay between the germline ends. CDR3 length equals 17 residues. CDR3: CASSPLIGGLEAGELFF. CDR3 DNA: TGTGCCAGCAGCCCCCTCATAGGCGGCCTAGAGGCCGGGGAGCTGTTTTTT.

In this sample, this clonotype turned up a few times. The V and J genes are TRBV12-3 or TRBV12-4 and TRBJ1-2; 10 nucleotides line up with TRBD1. This CDR3 comprises 17 residues. With 6 bases clipped from V and 5 bases from J, the junction kept 15 bases outside the gene matches. The CDR3 DNA reads TGTGCCAGCAGCTCCGAAGACAGGGGGCCATTATTATATGGCTACACCTTC. Translating it yields CASSSEDRGPLLYGYTF.

The chain has TRBV20-1 and TRBJ1-2, with 10 nucleotides matching TRBD1. V trimming: 5 bases; J trimming: 5 bases; junction bases outside the gene matches: 8. Germline V lookup: CDR1 DFQATT, CDR2 SNEGSKA (reference sequence). The CDR3 consists of 14 residues. The CDR3 region is CSAWDRGEKYGYTF. The CDR3 coding sequence is TGCAGTGCTTGGGACAGGGGAGAGAAATATGGCTACACCTTC.

This clonotype has just a few counts. The chain carries TRBV27 and TRBJ2-5; D perhaps matches TRBD2 (6 bases). CDR1 and CDR2 (germline): MNHEY, SMNVEV (reference sequence). Trimming left V 1 base short and J 4 bases short, with 10 bases between. The CDR3 contains 14 residues. The DNA for the CDR3 is TGTGCCAGCAGTTTATTTGGGGGAGGAGAGACCCAGTACTTC. Translated, it gives CASSLFGGGETQYF.

The J gene is TRBJ2-6, the V gene TRBV7-2; unclear D gene. Germline lookup yields CDR1 SGHTA and CDR2 FQGNSA. The V end was cut by 8 bases, the J end by 0 bases, with 8 bases between. The CDR3 covers 14 residues. The CDR3 loop reads CASGRDSGANVLTF. The CDR3 DNA sequence: TGTGCCAGCGGTAGGGACTCTGGGGCCAACGTCCTGACTTTC.